This T cell receptor (beta chain) came from a study of response to subunit inactivated influenza vaccine. One entry per CDR3 protein, called by TCRdb with MiXCR from the RT-PCR reads. Found here are over 400,000 distinct CDR3 sequences, 13% of them singletons; the top ten hold 10% to 15%. This clonotype was recorded a few times. V gave up 2 bases and J gave up 7 bases; unmatched junction bases: 5. The V gene's germline CDR1 is DFQATT and CDR2 SNEGSKA (reference sequence). The CDR3 is 12 amino acids. The starting material was PBMCs from blood, obtained more than 35 days after vaccination. The TCR originated in a man in his fifties or sixties who received an inactivated influenza vaccine. The chain couples TRBV20-1 to TRBJ2-7, with 7 bases aligning to TRBD1. The CDR3 protein is CSARLGTEEQYF. CDR3 bases: TGCAGTGCTAGATTAGGGACAGAAGAGCAGTACTTC.